The table lists the clone carrying this TCR beta chain with many counts. The sample is drawn from a study of T cells in Graves' hyperthyroidism and ophthalmopathy. This CDR3 is built from 13 residues. V was trimmed by 8 bases and J by 5 bases, leaving 16 bases between them. Per the germline V gene, CDR1 is MNHNS and CDR2 is SASEGT. Researchers took RNA transcripts and amplified the TCR beta CDR3 regions from them. Carried out on the TCR CDR3, a first-round RT-PCR used the HTBI primer set. TCRdb re-derived calls from the multiplex PCR reads in MiXCR, one entry per CDR3 protein. The repertoire consists of some 270,000 distinct CDR3 sequences, with about an eighth occurring once and the leading ten covering 7% to 9%. Uncontrolled infections, other autoimmune diseases, pregnancy or lactation led to exclusion of patients.

This chain links TRBV6-1 with TRBJ2-7; D is ambiguous. Sequences were obtained from blood. The receptor comes from a woman in her thirties or forties with Graves' hyperthyroidism. The CDR3 loop is CASSPGPRNEQYF. In nucleotides, the CDR3 is TGTGCCAGCTCCCCCGGGCCGCGGAACGAGCAGTACTTC.